The clone carrying this T cell receptor (beta chain) was detected many times. Antigen: not known. This sample was taken from a study of blood T cells in healthy people across ages. Study-wide results and limits: Across the age range, TCR beta diversity per million T cells fell in a roughly linear way. The donors' CMV status was not determined, possibly confounding changes in expanded clonotypes.

Trimming removed 1 base at V and 9 bases at J, with 13 bases between. The CDR3 has 14 amino acids. Germline V gene sequence: CDR1 SEHNR, CDR2 FQNEAQ (reference sequence). The use of a sample-barcoded 5' primer and a J-beta primer mix characterized a second PCR of roughly 7 to 11 cycles. Each CDR3 protein gets one entry after TCRdb re-called the 5' RACE reads with MiXCR. The sample includes hundreds of thousands of distinct CDR3 sequences, around half of them seen just once. The sequencing sample was made of blood. The chain carries TRBV7-9 and TRBJ2-1; weak D call: TRBD2 (6 bases). This receptor was obtained from an elderly man in good health. CDR3 coding DNA: TGTGCCAGCAGCTTAGAGAGAGGAGGGAGTGAGCAGTTCTTC. Translation gives CASSLERGGSEQFF.